The present entry profiles one T cell receptor (beta chain) with its context. Its antigen is unknown. Base qualities are not provided; no much larger clone lies one nucleotide away. The CDR3 regions of human TCRbeta chains were subjected to immunosequencing. Processing in the source paper ran as follows. TCRs in the repertoires were matched against a reference library of SARS-CoV-2-specific TCRs that had been generated with the MIRA antigen-specificity platform. Breadth was defined as the fraction of unique TCRs that were SARS-CoV-2-associated, and depth was defined as the fraction of total T cells that were SARS-CoV-2-associated. Using the MIRA data, each spike-specific TCR was mapped to the spike region that the TCR reacts to and placed in a CD4 or CD8 class. Log10-transformed breadth and depth values were compared by one-way ANOVA with Sidak's multiple comparisons tests. TCRdb provides this immuneACCESS table in a form limited to in-frame rearrangements. Some clones are lacking; in checked studies, under half of them reflect an unresolved V gene, and why the rest are absent is not known. That table furnishes V, J and clone size, whereas the DNA furnished D and trimming. Across this sample there are some 110,000 clones, with 90% seen only once. The ten most abundant clones make up approximately 5.4% of the sample.

Interpreted using the paper, the time point label stands for: baseline before first vaccination. Vaccinee samples came from UK trials COV001 and COV002, including a single-blind randomized controlled phase 2/3 trial of AZD1222 (ChAdOx1 nCoV-19) in healthy adults. For TCRbeta chain sequencing, PBMC samples from trial participants were taken at day 0 and at day 28 after the second dose. The entry originates in a study of T cell responses to AZD1222 COVID-19 vaccine (dated by TCRdb to the early 2020s). For context, the study as a whole: AZD1222 recipients given second doses at about 4 weeks or at about 12 weeks were pooled, since spike-specific TCR depth and breadth were not found to differ between the two schedules. TCR sequencing covered 230 or so trial participants: roughly 200 given two doses of AZD1222 and 26 given two doses of MenACWY control vaccine. Trial participants were enrolled by age into 18-55, 56-69 and 70-plus year subgroups, with about 150, 28 and 57 TCR-sequenced participants respectively.

General conclusions and limits of the study: Participants were mostly white British, with more females than males. The authors suggested clonal diversity may have been underestimated. A significant rise in spike-specific TCR breadth and depth was observed after two AZD1222 doses relative to day 0 and relative to MenACWY recipients. CD4 TCRs associated with the vaccine covered the entire spike protein, and the dominant responses were in regions 160-218 and 743-854. Because no samples from the day 14 peak response were available, repertoires could be characterized only after the peak T cell response. Reportedly, almost half of the unique spike-specific TCRs recognized epitopes lying outside the regions that are mutated in the B.1.351 and B.1.1.7 variants. Conclusions about previously exposed vaccinees were limited because only 6 or 7 AZD1222 recipients were SARS-CoV-2 seropositive at baseline. The 56-69-year group was small, and its depth increase did not reach significance, likely because of low power.

V loses 5 bases, J loses 2 bases, and the germline ends lie 12 bases apart. The germline V gene (reference sequence) sets CDR1 to LNHDA and CDR2 to SQIVND. The CDR3 covers 14 residues, taking in both the cysteine and the phenylalanine. The retained sequence is limited to the CDR3, 42 bases, with the frame set at the first base. The chain couples TRBV19 to TRBJ1-1; too little of a D gene remains to name it. The sequences come from peripheral blood, collected on day 0 of AZD1222 vaccination. The sequence came from an adult in good health. The nucleotide sequence is TGTGCCAGTAGTCCTGGGTCCGACAACACTGAAGCTTTCTTT. Translation gives CASSPGSDNTEAFF.